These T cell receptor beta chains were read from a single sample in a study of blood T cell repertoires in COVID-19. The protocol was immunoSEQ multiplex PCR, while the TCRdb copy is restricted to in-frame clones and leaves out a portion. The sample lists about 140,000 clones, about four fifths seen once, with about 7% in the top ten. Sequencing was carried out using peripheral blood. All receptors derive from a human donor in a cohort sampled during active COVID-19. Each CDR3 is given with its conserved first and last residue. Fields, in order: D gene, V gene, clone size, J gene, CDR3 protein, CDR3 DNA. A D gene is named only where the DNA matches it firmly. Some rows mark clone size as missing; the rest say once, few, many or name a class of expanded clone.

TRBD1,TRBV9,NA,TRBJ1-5,CARVSEGQAMNQPQHF,TGTGCCAGGGTTTCAGAGGGACAGGCGATGAATCAGCCCCAGCATTTT
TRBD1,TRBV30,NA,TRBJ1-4,CAWAITGVGEKLFF,TGTGCCTGGGCTATAACAGGGGTCGGTGAAAAACTGTTTTTT
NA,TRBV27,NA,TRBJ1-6,CASSFRGNDSPLHF,TGTGCCAGCAGTTTCAGGGGTAATGATTCACCCCTCCACTTT
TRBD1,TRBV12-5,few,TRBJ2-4,CASGPRQGSPPWPILAKNIQYF,TGTGCTAGTGGTCCCCGACAGGGATCACCCCCCTGGCCCATTTTAGCCAAAAACATTCAGTACTTC
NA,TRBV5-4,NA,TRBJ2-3,CASSLHGTDTQYF,TGTGCCAGCAGCTTACACGGCACAGATACGCAGTATTTT
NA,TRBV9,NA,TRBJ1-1,CASSVLPGVDTEAFF,TGTGCCAGCAGCGTATTACCGGGGGTAGACACTGAAGCTTTCTTT
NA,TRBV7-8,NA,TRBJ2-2,CASTGGLLNTGELFF,TGTGCCAGCACCGGGGGACTCCTGAACACCGGGGAGCTGTTTTTT
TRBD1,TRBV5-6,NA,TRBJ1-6,CASSWGTGETYNSPLHF,TGTGCCAGCAGCTGGGGGACAGGGGAGACCTATAATTCACCCCTCCACTTT
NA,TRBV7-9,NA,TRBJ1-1,CASSSSKDRNTEAFF,TGTGCCAGCAGCTCCAGTAAAGACAGGAACACTGAAGCTTTCTTT
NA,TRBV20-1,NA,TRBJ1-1,CSVPLNTEAFF,TGCAGTGTCCCCCTTAACACTGAAGCTTTCTTT
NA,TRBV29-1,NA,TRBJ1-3,CSVASWEGNTIYF,TGCAGCGTCGCTAGCTGGGAGGGAAACACCATATATTTT
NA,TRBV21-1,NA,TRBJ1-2,CASSKRGQGEGYTF,TGTGCCAGCAGCAAAAGAGGCCAGGGGGAAGGCTACACCTTC
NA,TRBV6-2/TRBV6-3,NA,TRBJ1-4,CASSSTGEKLFF,TGTGCCAGCAGTTCGACAGGTGAAAAACTGTTTTTT
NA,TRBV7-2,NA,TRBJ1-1,CASSLDSGSEAFF,TGTGCCAGCAGCTTAGATTCGGGGTCTGAAGCTTTCTTT
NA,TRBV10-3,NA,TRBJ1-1,CAISESAGSGTEAFF,TGTGCCATCAGTGAGTCTGCGGGGTCGGGGACTGAAGCTTTCTTT
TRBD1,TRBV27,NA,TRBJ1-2,CASSRQGAIYGYTF,TGTGCCAGCAGCCGTCAGGGGGCCATCTATGGCTACACCTTC
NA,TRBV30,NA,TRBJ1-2,CAWSAGGVGYGYTF,TGTGCCTGGAGTGCGGGAGGGGTGGGCTATGGCTACACCTTC
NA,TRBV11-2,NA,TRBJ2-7,CASSLDRVYEQYF,TGTGCCAGCAGCTTAGATCGCGTCTACGAGCAGTACTTC
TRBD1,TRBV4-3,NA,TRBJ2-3,CASSRILPSTGEDTQYF,TGCGCCAGCAGCCGGATACTACCGAGTACAGGGGAGGATACGCAGTATTTT
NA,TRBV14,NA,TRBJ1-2,CASSQGQPYGYTF,TGTGCCAGCAGCCAAGGACAGCCCTATGGCTACACCTTC
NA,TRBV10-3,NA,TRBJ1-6,CAISESTQSYNSPLHF,TGTGCCATCAGTGAGTCAACACAGTCCTATAATTCACCCCTCCACTTT
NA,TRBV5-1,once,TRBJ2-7,CASSLAGGDYEQYF,TGCGCCAGCAGCTTGGCGGGGGGCGACTACGAGCAGTACTTC
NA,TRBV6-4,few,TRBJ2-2,CASSADSDTGELFF,TGTGCCAGCAGTGCAGATAGCGATACCGGGGAGCTGTTTTTT
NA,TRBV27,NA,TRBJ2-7,CASSFFQGPSYEQYF,TGTGCCAGCAGTTTTTTCCAGGGGCCTTCCTACGAGCAGTACTTC
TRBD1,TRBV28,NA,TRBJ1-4,CASRSGGRNEKLFF,TGTGCCAGCAGGTCAGGGGGACGTAATGAAAAACTGTTTTTT